These 13 T cell receptor beta chains originate from one sample sequenced in a study of regulatory T cells in long-lasting Graves disease. The authors built TCR beta libraries using iRepertoire HTBI primers and Arm-PCR of CDR3 regions. Each CDR3 protein gets one entry after TCRdb re-called the multiplex PCR reads with MiXCR. The sample carries roughly 360,000 distinct CDR3 sequences, over 9.5% recorded once. Time point: newly diagnosed GD, antithyroid drugs for less than 3 months. RNA extracted from PBMCs served as the sequencing template. The sample was also linked to a second study, of T cells in Graves' hyperthyroidism and ophthalmopathy.

Here the sequenced sample was peripheral blood mononuclear cells (PBMCs), taken at new diagnosis, from a patient treated with antithyroid drugs. Receptor source: a woman aged 18-29 years with Graves disease.

This clonotype occurred many times. The chain is built from TRBV5-5 and TRBJ2-1; no clear D. Germline values: CDR1 SGHKS, CDR2 YYEKEE (reference sequence). V was shortened by 1 base and J by 12 bases, with 14 bases between the two germline ends. The CDR3 extends over 13 amino acids. CDR3 coding DNA: TGTGCCAGCAGCTTGACTCTAGGCATCGGGCAGTTCTTC. Translating gives CASSLTLGIGQFF.

This clonotype has ten or more counts. The chain carries TRBV12-3 or TRBV12-4 and TRBJ2-7; unclear D gene. V was cut by 7 bases and J by 5 bases, with 9 bases left in between. CDR3 length: 11 amino acids. As DNA, the CDR3 is TGTGCCAGCATCGGAAGCCACGAGCAGTACTTC. Encoded protein: CASIGSHEQYF.

The chain links TRBV12-3 or TRBV12-4 to TRBJ1-5, with D unclear. The CDR3 is 12 amino acids. The V end was cut by 7 bases, the J end by 3 bases, with 7 bases between. CDR3 region: CASKVANQPQHF. The DNA of the CDR3 is TGTGCCAGCAAAGTCGCCAATCAGCCCCAGCATTTT.

Remarks on this clonotype: Given a much more abundant clone one base away, this may be a read error. This chain uses TRBV27 with TRBJ1-5, with a weak D call TRBD1 (6 bases). The DNA end favors TRBJ2-3, so the J call may be wrong. Germline loops: CDR1 MNHEY, CDR2 SMNVEV (reference sequence). This CDR3 has 13 amino acids. The CDR3 spells CASRVGGGQPQYF. The CDR3 DNA is TGTGCCAGCAGGGTGGGTGGGGGCCAGCCCCAGTATTTT.

This clonotype came up many times. The gene calls are TRBV20-1 and TRBJ1-1, with TRBD1 as a possible D gene (5 bases). Per germline, CDR1 DFQATT and CDR2 SNEGSKA (reference sequence). This CDR3 spans 15 amino acids. The V end was cut by 3 bases, the J end by 1 base, with 15 bases between. The CDR3 spells CSASRRGGGNTEAFF. The DNA of the CDR3 is TGCAGTGCTAGTAGGAGGGGAGGAGGGAACACTGAAGCTTTCTTT.

This clonotype was detected only a few times. The chain employs TRBV20-1 and TRBJ1-1, with D uncertain. This CDR3 has 13 residues. V lost 3 bases, J lost 1 base, and 9 bases lay in between. Germline CDR1 DFQATT, CDR2 SNEGSKA (reference sequence). The CDR3 reads CSASKEANTEAFF. The CDR3 nucleotides read TGCAGTGCTAGTAAGGAGGCGAACACTGAAGCTTTCTTT.

The table lists this clonotype with many counts. The chain combines TRBV14 with TRBJ2-2; 8 nucleotides line up with TRBD1. The length of the CDR3 is 16 residues. From germline, CDR1 is SGHDN and CDR2 FVKESK. V shed 2 bases, J shed 1 base, and the junction held 3 bases outside the gene matches. In DNA form, the CDR3 reads TGTGCCAGCAGCCAAATTGACAGGGGGAACACCGGGGAGCTGTTTTTT. Protein sequence: CASSQIDRGNTGELFF.

This clonotype appeared many times. The chain uses TRBV6-1 and TRBJ2-5, with no clear D. V lost 4 bases and J 4 bases, leaving 19 bases between the germline ends. Germline assignment: CDR1 MNHNS and CDR2 SASEGT. The CDR3 has 16 amino acids. In DNA form, the CDR3 reads TGTGCCAGCAGTGGGTTTGATAATGCGGCGTCAGAGACCCAGTACTTC. This encodes CASSGFDNAASETQYF.

This clonotype was recorded a few times. The gene calls are TRBV2 and TRBJ2-4; tentative D call: TRBD1 (5 bases). Germline CDR1 and CDR2: SNHLY and FYNNEI. V was shortened by 3 bases and J by 8 bases, with 14 bases between the two germline ends. The CDR3 sequence is 14 residues long. The CDR3 nucleotides are TGTGCCAGCAGTGATGACAGATCTGGGGACATTCAGTACTTC. Translating it yields CASSDDRSGDIQYF.

This chain joins TRBV6-2 or TRBV6-3 and TRBJ1-2; D might be TRBD1 (5 bases). V lost 2 bases, J lost 3 bases, and 16 bases lay in between. The CDR3 has 16 residues. The germline V gene encodes CDR1 MNHEY and CDR2 SVGEGT. The CDR3 region is CASSYGSGQGDYGYTF. The CDR3 DNA sequence: TGTGCCAGCAGTTACGGGTCCGGGCAGGGAGACTATGGCTACACCTTC.

The V gene is TRBV19, the J gene TRBJ2-5; TRBD1 matches at 7 bases. V dropped 6 bases and J dropped 2; count of bases not matched to a gene: 6. Per germline, CDR1 LNHDA and CDR2 SQIVND (reference sequence). This CDR3 is 14 amino acids long. The CDR3 DNA sequence: TGTGCCAGTAGAAGGGGGCCGACACAAGAGACCCAGTACTTC. Residues: CASRRGPTQETQYF.

This clonotype was counted many times. The chain carries TRBV11-2 and TRBJ1-6; possibly TRBD1 for D (6 bases). The V gene lost 2 bases and the J gene lost 10 bases, with 12 bases spanning the gap. The CDR3 is 14 amino acids. Germline values: CDR1 SGHAT, CDR2 FQNNGV. The CDR3 loop is CASSLWGLGSPLHF. In DNA form, the CDR3 reads TGTGCCAGCAGCTTATGGGGGCTGGGATCACCCCTCCACTTT.

This clonotype was seen repeatedly, ten times or more. The chain links TRBV6-1 to TRBJ1-1; D is perhaps TRBD1 (6 bases). CDR3 length: 13 residues. Looked up from germline, CDR1 is MNHNS and CDR2 is SASEGT. Trimming took off 5 bases at V and 6 bases at J, with 13 bases between the two ends. The CDR3, as DNA: TGTGCCAGCAGTCCACAGGGAATCTCTGAAGCTTTCTTT. It specifies CASSPQGISEAFF.